The rows below give T cell receptor beta chains drawn from one sample of a study of identical twins. TCRdb re-called the 5' RACE reads with MiXCR, one entry per CDR3 protein. Among about 530,000 distinct CDR3 sequences, 20% to 25% were seen once, and the ten largest hold 0.48%. This sample was shared with a second study, whose subject was yellow fever vaccine responses in identical twins.

Sequencing was carried out using CD4+ T cells sorted from blood. The origin of the receptors is a woman aged 18 to 35 in good health. Each CDR3 is given with its conserved first and last residue. D genes are given only for firm matches. Rows may omit the clone size; those that give it use once, few, many or a size class.

V: TRBV5-1
J: TRBJ2-4
size: few
D: TRBD2
DNA: TGCGCCAGCAGCGTTCTAGCGGGAGACATTCAGTACTTC
CDR3: CASSVLAGDIQYF

V: TRBV10-2
J: TRBJ2-1
size: NA
D: TRBD2
DNA: TGCGCCAGCAAGGGTAGGACTAGCGGGGTGAATGAGCAGTTCTTC
CDR3: CASKGRTSGVNEQFF

V: TRBV5-1
J: TRBJ2-5
size: many
D: NA
DNA: TGCGCCAGCAGGGCACAAGAGACCCAGTACTTC
CDR3: CASRAQETQYF

V: TRBV20-1
J: TRBJ1-1
size: few
D: NA
DNA: TGCAGTGCTAGAGATCGAGGGAGAATCACTGAAGCTTTCTTT
CDR3: CSARDRGRITEAFF

V: TRBV5-1
J: TRBJ1-1
size: NA
D: TRBD1
DNA: TGCGCCAGCAGCCACGACAGGGTGAACACTGAAGCTTTCTTT
CDR3: CASSHDRVNTEAFF

V: TRBV5-6
J: TRBJ2-5
size: NA
D: TRBD1
DNA: TGTGCCAGCAGCTTGGAAGACAGGGGAAGAGGGGAGACCCAGTACTTC
CDR3: CASSLEDRGRGETQYF

V: TRBV2
J: TRBJ2-3
size: NA
D: TRBD1
DNA: TGTGCCAGCAGTGAAGAGGGGACAGGGGCAGATACGCAGTATTTT
CDR3: CASSEEGTGADTQYF

V: TRBV6-1
J: TRBJ2-3
size: NA
D: TRBD2
DNA: TGTGCCAGCAGTAAGGTAGCGGGAAGCACAGATACGCAGTATTTT
CDR3: CASSKVAGSTDTQYF

V: TRBV5-1
J: TRBJ1-1
size: NA
D: TRBD1
DNA: TGCGCCAGCAGCCGTGGACAGGGAATCGGAGCTTTCTTT
CDR3: CASSRGQGIGAFF

V: TRBV3-1
J: TRBJ2-2
size: few
D: TRBD1
DNA: TGTGCCAGCAGCCGCCTGGGGACAGTGAACACCGGGGAGCTGTTTTTT
CDR3: CASSRLGTVNTGELFF

V: TRBV7-9
J: TRBJ1-1
size: NA
D: NA
DNA: TGTGCCAGCAGCCCTCCGGGGGGACTCCGGGGAATTGAAGCTTTCTTT
CDR3: CASSPPGGLRGIEAFF

V: TRBV23-1
J: TRBJ2-4
size: few
D: NA
DNA: TGCGCCAGCAGTCAAACAAGGGAAAACATTCAGTACTTC
CDR3: CASSQTRENIQYF

V: TRBV13
J: TRBJ2-6
size: few
D: NA
DNA: TGTGCCAGCAGCTTTCTCGGGGCCCACCCTCTTCGCTCTGGGGCCAACGTCCTGACTTTC
CDR3: CASSFLGAHPLRSGANVLTF

V: TRBV20-1
J: TRBJ2-5
size: NA
D: TRBD2
DNA: TGCAGTGCTGCGAGCGGGGGGTTATTCCAAGAGACCCAGTACTTC
CDR3: CSAASGGLFQETQYF

V: TRBV28
J: TRBJ2-1
size: few
D: TRBD2
DNA: TGTGCCAGCAGTTTCCTACTAGCGGGAGGGGGAAATGAGCAGTTCTTC
CDR3: CASSFLLAGGGNEQFF

V: TRBV6-4
J: TRBJ2-3
size: NA
D: NA
DNA: TGTGCCAGCAGGGTCCACCCTAGCACAGATACGCAGTATTTT
CDR3: CASRVHPSTDTQYF

V: TRBV5-1
J: TRBJ2-5
size: NA
D: NA
DNA: TGCGCCAGCAGCTTACCTTCAACGTACCAAGAGACCCAGTACTTC
CDR3: CASSLPSTYQETQYF

V: TRBV28
J: TRBJ2-6
size: many
D: NA
DNA: TGTGCCAGCAGTTTAGGGGCCTCTGGGGCCAACGTCCTGACTTTC
CDR3: CASSLGASGANVLTF

V: TRBV6-1
J: TRBJ2-7
size: NA
D: NA
DNA: TGTGCCAGCAGTCCCCCGTTTCGGGGGCACTACGAGCAGTACTTC
CDR3: CASSPPFRGHYEQYF

V: TRBV12-3/TRBV12-4
J: TRBJ2-1
size: NA
D: NA
DNA: TGTGCCAGCAGCCACTCTCCCCCCCGGGGCCGCAATGAGCAGTTCTTC
CDR3: CASSHSPPRGRNEQFF

V: TRBV2
J: TRBJ2-1
size: NA
D: NA
DNA: TGTGCCAGCAGTGTGCAGGGGCCTTCCTACAATGAGCAGTTCTTC
CDR3: CASSVQGPSYNEQFF

V: TRBV2
J: TRBJ1-1
size: NA
D: TRBD1
DNA: TGTGCCAGCGGCAAACAGGGGTACGCCACTGAAGCTTTCTTT
CDR3: CASGKQGYATEAFF

V: TRBV6-5
J: TRBJ2-2
size: few
D: TRBD2
DNA: TGTGCCAGCAGTTACTCTCTAAGACTAGCGGGAGAAAACACCGGGGAGCTGTTTTTT
CDR3: CASSYSLRLAGENTGELFF

V: TRBV15
J: TRBJ1-4
size: many
D: NA
DNA: TGTGCCACCAGCAGAGACAGGCAGGGGGAAAAACTGTTTTTT
CDR3: CATSRDRQGEKLFF

V: TRBV20-1
J: TRBJ2-1
size: NA
D: NA
DNA: TGCAGTGCTAGGACCGGGATCAATGCAGGCAATGAGCAGTTCTTC
CDR3: CSARTGINAGNEQFF

V: TRBV12-3/TRBV12-4
J: TRBJ1-3
size: few
D: NA
DNA: TGTGCCAGCAGCACATATTCTACCCAAGGAAACACCATATATTTT
CDR3: CASSTYSTQGNTIYF

V: TRBV7-9
J: TRBJ1-1
size: NA
D: NA
DNA: TGTGCCAGCATCTTATCGGAGTCGGAAGCTTTCTTT
CDR3: CASILSESEAFF

V: TRBV20-1
J: TRBJ2-1
size: many
D: NA
DNA: TGCAGTGCTAGTGGGGTGGTGGGTTACAATGAGCAGTTCTTC
CDR3: CSASGVVGYNEQFF